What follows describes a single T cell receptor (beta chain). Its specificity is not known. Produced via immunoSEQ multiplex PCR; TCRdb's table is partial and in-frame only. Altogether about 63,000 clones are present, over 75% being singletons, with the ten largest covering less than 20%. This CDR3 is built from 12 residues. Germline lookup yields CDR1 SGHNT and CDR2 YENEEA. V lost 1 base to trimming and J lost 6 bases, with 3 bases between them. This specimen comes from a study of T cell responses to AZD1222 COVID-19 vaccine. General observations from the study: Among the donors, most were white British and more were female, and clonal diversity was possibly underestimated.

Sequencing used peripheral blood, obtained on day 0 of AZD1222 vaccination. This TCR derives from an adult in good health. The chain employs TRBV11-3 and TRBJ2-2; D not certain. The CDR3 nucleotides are TGTGCCAGCAGCTTAGTAGCCGGGGAGCTGTTTTTT. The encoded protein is CASSLVAGELFF.